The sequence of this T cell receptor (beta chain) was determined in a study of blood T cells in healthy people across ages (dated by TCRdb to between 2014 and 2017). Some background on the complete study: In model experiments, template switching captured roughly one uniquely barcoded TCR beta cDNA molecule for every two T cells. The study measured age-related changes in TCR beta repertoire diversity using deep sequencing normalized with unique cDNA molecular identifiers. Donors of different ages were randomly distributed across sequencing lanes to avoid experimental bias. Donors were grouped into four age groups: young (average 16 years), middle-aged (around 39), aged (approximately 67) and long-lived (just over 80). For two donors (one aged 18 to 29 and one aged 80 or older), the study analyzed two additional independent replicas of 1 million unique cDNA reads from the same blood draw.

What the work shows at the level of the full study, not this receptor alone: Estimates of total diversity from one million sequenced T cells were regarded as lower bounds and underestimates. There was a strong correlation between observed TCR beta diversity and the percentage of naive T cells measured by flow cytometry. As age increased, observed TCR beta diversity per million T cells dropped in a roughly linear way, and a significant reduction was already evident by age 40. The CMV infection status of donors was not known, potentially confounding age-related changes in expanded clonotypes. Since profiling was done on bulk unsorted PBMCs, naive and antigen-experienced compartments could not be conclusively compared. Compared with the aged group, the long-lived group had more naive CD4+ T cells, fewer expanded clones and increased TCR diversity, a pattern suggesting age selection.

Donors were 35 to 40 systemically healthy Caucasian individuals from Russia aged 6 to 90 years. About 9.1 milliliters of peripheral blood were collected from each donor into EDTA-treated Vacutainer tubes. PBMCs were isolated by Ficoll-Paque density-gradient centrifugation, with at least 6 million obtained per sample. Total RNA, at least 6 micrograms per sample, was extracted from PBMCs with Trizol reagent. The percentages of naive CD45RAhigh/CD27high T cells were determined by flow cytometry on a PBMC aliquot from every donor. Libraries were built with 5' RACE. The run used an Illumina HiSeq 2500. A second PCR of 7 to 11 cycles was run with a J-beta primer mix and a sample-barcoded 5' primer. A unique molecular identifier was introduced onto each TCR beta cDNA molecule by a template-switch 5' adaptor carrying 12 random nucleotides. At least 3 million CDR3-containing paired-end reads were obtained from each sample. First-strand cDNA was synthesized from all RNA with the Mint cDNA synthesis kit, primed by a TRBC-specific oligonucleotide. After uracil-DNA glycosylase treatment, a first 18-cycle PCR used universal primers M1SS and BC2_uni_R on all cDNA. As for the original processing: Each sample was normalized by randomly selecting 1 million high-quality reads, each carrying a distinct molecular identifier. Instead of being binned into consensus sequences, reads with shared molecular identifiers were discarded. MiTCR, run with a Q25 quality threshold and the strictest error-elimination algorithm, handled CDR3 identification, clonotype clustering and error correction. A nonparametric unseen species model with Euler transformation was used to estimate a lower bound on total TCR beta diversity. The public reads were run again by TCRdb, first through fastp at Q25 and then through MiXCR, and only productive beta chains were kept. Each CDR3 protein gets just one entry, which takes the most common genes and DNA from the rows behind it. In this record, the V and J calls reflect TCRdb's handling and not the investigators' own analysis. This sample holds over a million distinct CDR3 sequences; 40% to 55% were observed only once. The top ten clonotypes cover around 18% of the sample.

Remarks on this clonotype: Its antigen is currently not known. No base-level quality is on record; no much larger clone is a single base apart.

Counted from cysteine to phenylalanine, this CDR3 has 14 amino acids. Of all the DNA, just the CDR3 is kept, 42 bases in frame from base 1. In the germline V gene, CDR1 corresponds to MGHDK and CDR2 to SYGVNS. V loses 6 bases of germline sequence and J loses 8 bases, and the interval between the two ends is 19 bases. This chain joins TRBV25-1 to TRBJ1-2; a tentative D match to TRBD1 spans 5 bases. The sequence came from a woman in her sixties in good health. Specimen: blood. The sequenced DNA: TGTGCCAGCAGCGAACCCGGGGCGTTTGACGGCTACACCTTC. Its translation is CASSEPGAFDGYTF.